The clone carrying this T cell receptor (beta chain) was detected a few times. The data were taken from a study of cytomegalovirus exposure and HLA in healthy donors. This CDR3 contains 13 residues. The V segment lost 6 bases and the J segment 2 bases; nucleotides outside the gene matches: 7. Germline loops: CDR1 SQVTM, CDR2 ANQGSEA. PCR amplification relied on 60 Vbeta primers (plus 13 Jbeta primers). Data came from immunoSEQ multiplex PCR; TCRdb stores just in-frame clones and leaves some out. This sample has roughly 150,000 clones, with about 80% found just once. Despite likely unrecorded immune exposures, the donors were nominally healthy at the time of sampling.

The sequence was collected from a man aged 50 or older in good health and CMV-seropositive. This sequence joins TRBV29-1 and TRBJ2-7, with TRBD1 matching 7 bases. Sample: PBMCs. Here the CDR3 reads CSVEGTDPYEQYF. CDR3 nucleotide sequence: TGCAGCGTCGAGGGGACAGACCCCTACGAGCAGTACTTC.